Following are 5 T cell receptor beta chains from one sample sequenced in a study of CD8 T cells in ankylosing spondylitis. TCRdb analysed the 5' RACE reads with MiXCR anew, one entry per CDR3 protein. The table lists more than 150,000 distinct CDR3 sequences, over 10% of them singletons. The specimen was blood, either unsorted or a sorted T cell fraction (not recorded which). All receptors derive from a female donor with ankylosing spondylitis or in good health (not recorded which).

This clonotype showed up many times. The chain uses TRBV12-3 or TRBV12-4 and TRBJ2-7, with 7 nucleotides matching TRBD2. CDR3 size: 14 residues. After removal of 5 bases from V and 0 bases from J, the junction contained 4 bases not matched to a gene. CDR3 residues: CASSVGLVSYEQYF. CDR3 DNA sequence: TGTGCCAGCAGTGTCGGACTAGTCTCCTACGAGCAGTACTTC.

This clonotype was detected ten times or more. The CDR3 protein is CSARKGANTGELFF. In nucleotides, the CDR3 is TGCAGTGCTAGAAAGGGGGCGAACACCGGGGAGCTGTTTTTT. The rearrangement links TRBV20-1 to TRBJ2-2; tentative D call: TRBD1 (6 bases). CDR3 length: 14 residues. V lost 2 bases and J 0 bases, leaving 7 bases between the germline ends. Germline lookup yields CDR1 DFQATT and CDR2 SNEGSKA (reference sequence).

This clonotype was seen at least ten times. This rearrangement joins TRBV7-8 to TRBJ2-4; maybe TRBD2 (5 bases). V lost 2 bases, J lost 9 bases, and 8 bases lay in between. Germline CDR1 is SGHVS and CDR2 is FQNEAQ. There are 12 residues in the CDR3. The CDR3 bases are TGTGCCAGCAGCTTACTAGAGGGCATTCAGTACTTC. It yields the protein CASSLLEGIQYF.

CDR3 residues: CSTSQGGRQTQYF. Here the CDR3 DNA reads TGCAGCACCAGTCAGGGAGGGCGGCAGACCCAGTACTTC. The rearrangement joins TRBV20-1 to TRBJ2-5; 7 bases fit TRBD2. The CDR3 runs 13 residues. The germline gives CDR1 DFQATT, CDR2 SNEGSKA (reference sequence).

This clonotype showed up many times. The J gene is TRBJ2-5, the V gene TRBV20-1; 7 positions match TRBD1. Per germline, CDR1 DFQATT and CDR2 SNEGSKA (reference sequence). The CDR3 consists of 13 residues. V lost 4 bases and J lost 4; bases outside the gene matches: 6. The CDR3 loop is CSATRQGGETQYF. For the CDR3, the DNA is TGCAGTGCTACCCGACAGGGCGGAGAGACCCAGTACTTC.